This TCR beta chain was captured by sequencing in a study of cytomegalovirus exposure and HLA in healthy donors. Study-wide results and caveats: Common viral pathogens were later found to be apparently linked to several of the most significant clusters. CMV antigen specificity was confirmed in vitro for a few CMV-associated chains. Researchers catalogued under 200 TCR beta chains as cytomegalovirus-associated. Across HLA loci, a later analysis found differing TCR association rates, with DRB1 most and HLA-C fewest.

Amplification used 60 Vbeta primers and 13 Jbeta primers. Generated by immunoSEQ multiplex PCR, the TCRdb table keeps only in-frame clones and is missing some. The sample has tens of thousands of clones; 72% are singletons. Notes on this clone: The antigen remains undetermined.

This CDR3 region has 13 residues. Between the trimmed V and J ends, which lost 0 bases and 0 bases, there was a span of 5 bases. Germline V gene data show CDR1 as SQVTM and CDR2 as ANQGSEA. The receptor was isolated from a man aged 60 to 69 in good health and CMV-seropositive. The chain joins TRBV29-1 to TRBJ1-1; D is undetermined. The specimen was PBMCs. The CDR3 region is CSVEEQMNTEAFF. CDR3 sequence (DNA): TGCAGCGTTGAAGAACAAATGAACACTGAAGCTTTCTTT.